The 29 T cell receptor beta chains presented below share a single source sample, sequenced in a study of T cells in Graves' hyperthyroidism and ophthalmopathy. The source material, RNA transcripts, was used to amplify TCR beta CDR3 regions. Researchers ran a first-round RT-PCR on the TCR CDR3 using the HTBI primer set. TCRdb itself ran the multiplex PCR reads through MiXCR, one entry per CDR3 protein. Seen here are around 350,000 distinct CDR3 sequences, about 19% observed once, and the top ten hold 3.7%. Sequencing was carried out using blood. These receptors all come from a woman under 30 with Graves' hyperthyroidism.

The gene calls are TRBV6-1 and TRBJ1-5, with 12 bases identical to TRBD1. Germline loops: CDR1 MNHNS, CDR2 SASEGT. The CDR3 has 15 amino acids. V shed 5 bases and J 6 bases; nucleotides not matched to a gene: 5. CDR3 residues: CASSRGTGGVQPQHF. The CDR3 nucleotides read TGTGCCAGCAGTCGAGGGACAGGGGGCGTTCAGCCCCAGCATTTT.

This clonotype has a count of ten or more. The chain carries TRBV3-1 and TRBJ1-1; D ambiguous. Deletions cut 6 bases from V and 7 bases from J, with 15 bases between. CDR3 size: 13 residues. Germline-derived CDR1 and CDR2 are LGHDT and YNNKEL (reference sequence). The CDR3 region is CASSPGFGFEAFF. CDR3 nucleotides: TGTGCCAGCAGTCCGGGGTTCGGGTTTGAAGCTTTCTTT.

This clonotype was seen ten or more times. V is TRBV11-2 and J is TRBJ2-5, with D tentatively TRBD2 (5 bases). Looked up from germline, CDR1 is SGHAT and CDR2 is FQNNGV. The length of the CDR3 is 15 residues. V gave up 3 bases and J gave up 5 bases, with 16 bases separating them. CDR3 sequence: CASSFTRSRRETQYF. The DNA of the CDR3 is TGTGCCAGCAGCTTTACCCGTTCCAGGAGGGAGACCCAGTACTTC.

This clonotype was seen ten or more times. The chain is built from TRBV7-8 and TRBJ2-5; 7 nucleotides align to TRBD2. The junction had 8 bases not matched to a gene; V was cut back by 5 bases and J by 2 bases. Germline loops: CDR1 SGHVS, CDR2 FQNEAQ. The CDR3 loop spans 15 amino acids. This chain's CDR3 is CASSLLRLAQETQYF. The CDR3 region has the DNA TGTGCCAGCAGCCTACTAAGACTAGCTCAAGAGACCCAGTACTTC.

This clonotype was picked up many times. The rearrangement uses TRBV6-1 and TRBJ1-1, with D maybe TRBD1 (5 bases). The V and J ends lost 5 bases and 0 bases respectively, with 10 bases between them. This CDR3 contains 14 residues. The germline V gene has CDR1 MNHNS and CDR2 SASEGT. As DNA, the CDR3 is TGTGCCAGCAGTCAACAGGTGATGAACACTGAAGCTTTCTTT. It codes for CASSQQVMNTEAFF.

This chain connects TRBV12-3 or TRBV12-4 to TRBJ1-1; D is uncertain. CDR3 size: 14 residues. The V and J ends lost 4 bases and 1 base respectively, with 10 bases between them. The CDR3 sequence is CASSYQERNTEAFF. CDR3 sequence (DNA): TGTGCCAGCAGTTACCAGGAGAGGAACACTGAAGCTTTCTTT.

The V and J genes are TRBV20-1 and TRBJ1-2; D is possibly TRBD1 (5 bases). The CDR3 sequence is 14 residues long. Trimming took 6 bases from V and 7 from J, leaving 21 bases between them. Germline CDR1 is DFQATT and CDR2 is SNEGSKA (reference sequence). This CDR3 is CSAVRDPRGGGYTF. Written as DNA, the CDR3 is TGCAGTGCCGTTCGGGACCCACGAGGAGGTGGCTACACCTTC.

The CDR3 spells CASSYLVLGLSEQYF. Here the CDR3 DNA reads TGTGCCAGCAGTTACTTAGTTCTGGGGTTGAGTGAGCAGTACTTC. The chain joins TRBV6-2 or TRBV6-3 to TRBJ2-7, with D unclear. Germline V gene sequence: CDR1 MNHEY, CDR2 SVGEGT. The CDR3 loop spans 15 amino acids. V was clipped by 1 base and J by 7 bases, with 17 bases between them.

Ten or more counts support this clonotype. The V and J genes are TRBV2 and TRBJ2-2; D may correspond to TRBD1 or TRBD2 (5 bases each). The ends were cut back, 6 bases at V and 6 bases at J, with 17 bases in the middle. Per germline, CDR1 SNHLY and CDR2 FYNNEI. The length of the CDR3 is 15 residues. The CDR3 DNA reads as TGTGCCAGCAGGCCCGGGACCCCGGCCGCCGGGGAGCTGTTTTTT. This codes for CASRPGTPAAGELFF.

In this sample, this clonotype turned up a few times. V is TRBV25-1 and J is TRBJ2-2; tentatively, D is TRBD1 (6 bases). CDR1 MGHDK and CDR2 SYGVNS come from the germline V gene. The CDR3 runs 15 residues. V lost 8 bases to trimming and J lost 0 bases, with 13 bases between them. CDR3 residues: CASSQGRTNTGELFF. DNA for the CDR3: TGTGCCAGCTCCCAGGGGCGCACGAACACCGGGGAGCTGTTTTTT.

Only a few counts were recorded for this clonotype. The chain uses TRBV28 and TRBJ1-1, with TRBD1 identical over 8 bases. The V gene end was trimmed by 3 bases and the J gene end by 7 bases; junction bases not matched to a gene: 4. Germline V CDR1 and CDR2: MDHEN, SYDVKM. The CDR3 runs to 13 residues. The CDR3 nucleotides read TGTGCCAGCAGTTTCAGGGGGCAGGATGAAGCTTTCTTT. Translation: CASSFRGQDEAFF.

Many counts were recorded for this clonotype. The V call is TRBV20-1, the J call TRBJ2-7; possibly TRBD1 for D (6 bases). The CDR3 is 13 residues long. V gave up 1 base and J gave up 3 bases, with 10 bases separating them. CDR1 is DFQATT and CDR2 is SNEGSKA in the germline V gene (reference sequence). CDR3 in amino acids: CSARGTADYEQYF. In nucleotides, the CDR3 is TGCAGTGCTAGAGGGACAGCAGACTACGAGCAGTACTTC.

The chain links TRBV4-1 to TRBJ1-1; 7 nucleotides align to TRBD1. J lost 1 base, V lost 10 bases, and 15 bases had no gene match. Per the germline V gene, CDR1 is MGHRA and CDR2 is YSYEKL. The CDR3 extends over 16 amino acids. CDR3 bases: TGCGCCAACCAACAGGGGAATCGAACGGGGAACACTGAAGCTTTCTTT. It yields the protein CANQQGNRTGNTEAFF.

This clonotype was observed many times. The V call is TRBV20-1, the J call TRBJ1-2; D is undetermined. Germline CDR1 DFQATT, CDR2 SNEGSKA (reference sequence). The V end was cut by 3 bases, the J end by 3 bases, with 11 bases between. CDR3 length: 13 amino acids. The CDR3 nucleotides read TGCAGTGCTAGTCACTCGGGAGACTATGGCTACACCTTC. This codes for CSASHSGDYGYTF.

This clonotype was recorded at least ten times. The chain couples TRBV7-3 to TRBJ2-5; tentative D call: TRBD2 (7 bases). Germline V lookup: CDR1 SGHTA, CDR2 FQGTGA. The CDR3 consists of 13 residues. Between the trimmed V and J ends, which lost 4 bases and 4 bases, there was a span of 10 bases. In DNA, the CDR3 is TGTGCCAGCAGCTCCGGGGGGCGAGAGACCCAGTACTTC. This encodes CASSSGGRETQYF.

This clonotype showed up many times. V gene TRBV4-1 combines with J gene TRBJ2-5; TRBD1 is a possible D gene (5 bases). Germline V gives CDR1 MGHRA, CDR2 YSYEKL. CDR3 length: 15 amino acids. The V end lost 0 bases, the J end lost 0 bases, and 8 bases lay between the germline ends. Here the CDR3 reads CASSQDPTDQETQYF. CDR3 sequence (DNA): TGCGCCAGCAGCCAAGATCCGACAGACCAAGAGACCCAGTACTTC.

Many counts were recorded for this clonotype. The CDR3 sequence: CASSTFQGVGEQYF. The CDR3 DNA reads TGTGCCAGCAGCACATTCCAAGGGGTGGGCGAGCAGTACTTC. The V call is TRBV13, the J call TRBJ2-7; maybe TRBD1 (5 bases). The germline V gene encodes CDR1 PRHDT and CDR2 FYEKMQ (reference sequence). Trimming removed 5 bases from V and 6 bases from J, with 17 bases in between. This CDR3 spans 14 amino acids.

This clonotype was detected a few times. One junction end does not reproduce the germline sequence, and a read error may be involved. The chain links TRBV10-1 to TRBJ1-5; D remains unclear. The CDR3 extends over 13 amino acids. Germline CDR1 and CDR2: WNHNN and SYGVQD (reference sequence). CDR3 in amino acids: CVSSESIGRPQHF. As DNA, the CDR3 is TGCGTCAGCAGTGAATCCATCGGGAGGCCCCAGCATTTT.

This clonotype showed up many times. V and J are TRBV7-9 and TRBJ1-2, with unresolved D. Per germline, CDR1 SEHNR and CDR2 FQNEAQ (reference sequence). This CDR3 has 13 amino acids. The V and J ends lost 6 bases and 4 bases respectively, with 12 bases between them. The CDR3 protein is CASRDTGAYGYTF. In nucleotides, the CDR3 is TGTGCCAGCAGAGATACTGGAGCCTATGGCTACACCTTC. Full variable domain (rest looked up from reference TRBV7-9 and TRBJ1-2): DTGVSQNPRHKITKRGQNVTFRCDPISEHNRLYWYRQTLGQGPEFLTYFQNEAQLEKSRLLSDRFSAERPKGSFSTLEIQRTEQGDSAMYLCASRDTGAYGYTFGSGTRLTVV.

Details on this clonotype: This sequence may be a read error, since a much larger clone differs from it by one base. The V gene is TRBV30, the J gene TRBJ1-2, with D possibly matching TRBD1 (5 bases). From germline, CDR1 is GTSNPN and CDR2 SVGIG (reference sequence). V was shortened by 2 bases and J by 4 bases, with 11 bases between the two germline ends. The CDR3 length is 13 residues. The DNA of the CDR3 is TGTGCCTGGAGTACCCAGGGTGGCTATGGCTACACCTTC. Translating gives CAWSTQGGYGYTF.

This clonotype showed up many times. The chain employs TRBV4-1 and TRBJ1-2; D gene uncertain. The V end was cut by 1 base, the J end by 8 bases, with 11 bases between. Germline CDR1 reads MGHRA; CDR2 reads YSYEKL. This CDR3 has 13 residues. CDR3 nucleotides: TGCGCCAGCAGCCAAGCGGGTCTTTGGGGCTACACCTTC. As protein: CASSQAGLWGYTF.

This clonotype occurred many times. This chain uses TRBV6-1 with TRBJ2-2, with 8 positions matching TRBD1. V trimming: 6 bases; J trimming: 5 bases; junction bases outside the gene matches: 5. Germline-derived CDR1 and CDR2 are MNHNS and SASEGT. This CDR3 is 14 amino acids long. The CDR3: CASRQGEVTGELFF. The CDR3 nucleotides are TGTGCCAGCAGACAGGGGGAGGTGACCGGGGAGCTGTTTTTT.

The table lists this clonotype with many counts. The V call is TRBV29-1, the J call TRBJ1-1; TRBD1 might be the D (5 bases). Germline assignment: CDR1 SQVTM and CDR2 ANQGSEA. The V end was cut by 7 bases, the J end by 5 bases, with 20 bases between. The CDR3 sequence is 14 residues long. CDR3 nucleotides: TGCAGCGCCCAGGAGGGGCACACGGGAACTGAAGCTTTCTTT. Translated, it gives CSAQEGHTGTEAFF. The full variable domain, its missing parts supplied by reference TRBV29-1 and TRBJ1-1, is SAVISQKPSRDICQRGTSLTIQCQVDSQVTMMFWYRQQPGQSLTLIATANQGSEATYESGFVIDKFPISRPNLTFSTLTVSNMSPEDSSIYLCSAQEGHTGTEAFFGQGTRLTVV.

The chain uses TRBV7-9 and TRBJ1-2, with D unclear. Germline CDR1 SEHNR, CDR2 FQNEAQ (reference sequence). The CDR3 runs 12 residues. Trimming cost V 8 bases and J 7 bases, with 14 bases left between them. The CDR3 reads CASPTTGAGYTF. DNA of the CDR3: TGTGCCAGCCCTACAACCGGAGCTGGCTACACCTTC.

This chain uses TRBV20-1 with TRBJ2-2; a weak D match, TRBD2 (7 bases). This CDR3 spans 17 amino acids. Germline values: CDR1 DFQATT, CDR2 SNEGSKA (reference sequence). The ends were cut back, 0 bases at V and 6 bases at J, with 20 bases in the middle. CDR3 in DNA: TGCAGTGCTAGAGACCAGGGGCGGGGGACCCCCGCCGGGGAGCTGTTTTTT. It yields the protein CSARDQGRGTPAGELFF.

This clonotype was observed many times. The chain links TRBV11-2 to TRBJ1-2; D is ambiguous. This CDR3 has 15 residues. Germline values: CDR1 SGHAT, CDR2 FQNNGV. Trimming shortened V by 1 base and J by 3 bases, and 12 bases separated the two germline ends. DNA for the CDR3: TGTGCCAGCAGCTTAGTGTCAGGTCCTTACTATGGCTACACCTTC. Translating it yields CASSLVSGPYYGYTF.

In its sample, this clonotype was seen many times. This sequence joins TRBV30 and TRBJ1-5; D uncertain. The CDR3 extends over 13 amino acids. Trimming removed 2 bases from V and 5 bases from J, with 10 bases in between. Germline V gene lookup returns CDR1 GTSNPN and CDR2 SVGIG (reference sequence). Here the CDR3 DNA reads TGTGCCTGGAGTCAGATCTTCGATCAGCCCCAGCATTTT. This encodes CAWSQIFDQPQHF.

This clonotype was counted at least ten times. CDR3 region: CASSAQFYGYTF. The CDR3 DNA reads as TGTGCCAGCAGTGCCCAGTTTTATGGCTACACCTTC. This chain links TRBV6-1 with TRBJ1-2, with D uncertain. CDR3 length: 12 amino acids. V was shortened by 4 bases and J by 5 bases, with 8 bases between the two germline ends. Germline V CDR1 and CDR2: MNHNS, SASEGT.

In its sample, this clonotype was seen a few times. Since a much larger clone is just one base distant, this may be a read error. The rearrangement links TRBV7-9 to TRBJ2-5; D might be TRBD2 (6 bases). This CDR3 region has 13 residues. Germline-derived CDR1 and CDR2 are SEHNR and FQNEAQ (reference sequence). The CDR3 sequence: CASSFTIRETRYF. CDR3 nucleotides: TGTGCCAGCAGCTTCACGATCCGGGAGACCCGGTACTTC. Full variable domain (outside the CDR3, taken from reference TRBV7-9 and TRBJ2-5): DTGVSQNPRHKITKRGQNVTFRCDPISEHNRLYWYRQTLGQGPEFLTYFQNEAQLEKSRLLSDRFSAERPKGSFSTLEIQRTEQGDSAMYLCASSFTIRETRYFGPGTRLLVL.